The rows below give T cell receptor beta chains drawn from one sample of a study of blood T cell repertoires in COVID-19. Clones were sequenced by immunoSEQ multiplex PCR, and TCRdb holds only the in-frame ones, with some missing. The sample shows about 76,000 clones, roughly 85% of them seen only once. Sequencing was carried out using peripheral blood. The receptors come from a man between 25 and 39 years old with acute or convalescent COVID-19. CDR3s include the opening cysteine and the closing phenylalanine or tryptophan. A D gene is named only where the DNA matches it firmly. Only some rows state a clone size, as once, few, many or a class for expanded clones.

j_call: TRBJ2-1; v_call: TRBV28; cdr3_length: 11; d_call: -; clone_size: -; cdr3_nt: TGTGCCAGCAGTTTGCGGGATAGGCGGTTCTTC; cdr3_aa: CASSLRDRRFF
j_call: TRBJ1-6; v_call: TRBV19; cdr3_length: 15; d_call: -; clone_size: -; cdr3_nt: TGTGCCAGTAGTACCAGACAGACCTACAATTCACCCCTCCACTTT; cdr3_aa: CASSTRQTYNSPLHF
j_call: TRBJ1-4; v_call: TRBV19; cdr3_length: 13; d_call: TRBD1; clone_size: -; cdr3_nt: TGTGCCAGTACCCCGGACAGGGTTGAAAAACTGTTTTTT; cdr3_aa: CASTPDRVEKLFF
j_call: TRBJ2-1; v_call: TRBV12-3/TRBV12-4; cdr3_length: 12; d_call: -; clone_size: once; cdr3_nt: TGTGCCAGCAGACGAGATATCCGCGAGCAGTTCTTC; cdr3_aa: CASRRDIREQFF
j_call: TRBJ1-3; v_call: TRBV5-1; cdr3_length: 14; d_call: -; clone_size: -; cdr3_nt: TGCGCCAGCAGCGCGACTGCGGGATCCGTTGAGGTGGTTTTT; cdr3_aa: CASSATAGSVEVVF
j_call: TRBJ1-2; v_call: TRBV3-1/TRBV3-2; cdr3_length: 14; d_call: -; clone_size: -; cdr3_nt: TGTGCCAGCAGCCCTTGGGGAGAGGGCTATGGCTACACCTTC; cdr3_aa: CASSPWGEGYGYTF
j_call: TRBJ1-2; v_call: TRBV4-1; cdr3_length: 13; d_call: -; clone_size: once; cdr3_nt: TGCGCCAGCAGCTTCGGTGGGCCCGCGGGCTACACCTTC; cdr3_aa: CASSFGGPAGYTF
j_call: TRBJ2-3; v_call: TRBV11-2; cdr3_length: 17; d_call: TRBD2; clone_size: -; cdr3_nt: TGTGCCAGCAGCTTCCGGACTAGCGGGAGTGTCACAGATACGCAGTATTTT; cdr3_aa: CASSFRTSGSVTDTQYF
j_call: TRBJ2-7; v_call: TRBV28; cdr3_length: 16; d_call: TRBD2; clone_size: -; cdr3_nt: TGTGCCAGCAGTTCCCTCGGCGGGAGAAAGACCTACGAGCAGTACTTC; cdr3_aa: CASSSLGGRKTYEQYF
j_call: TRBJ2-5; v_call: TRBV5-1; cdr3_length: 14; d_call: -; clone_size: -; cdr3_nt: TGCGCCAGCAGCTTCGGGGGGCCTCAAGAGACCCAGTACTTC; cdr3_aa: CASSFGGPQETQYF
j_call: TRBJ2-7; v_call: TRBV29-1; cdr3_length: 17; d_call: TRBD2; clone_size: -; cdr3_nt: TGCAGCGCCGTCAGGCTTATAGCGGGAGGGACTTTTTACGAGCAGTACTTC; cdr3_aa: CSAVRLIAGGTFYEQYF
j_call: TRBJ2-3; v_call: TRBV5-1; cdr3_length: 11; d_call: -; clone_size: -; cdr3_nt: TGCGCCAGCAGCGAGACAGATACGCAGTATTTT; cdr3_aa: CASSETDTQYF
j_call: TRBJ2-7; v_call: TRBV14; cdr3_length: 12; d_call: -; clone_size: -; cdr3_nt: TGTGCCAGCAGCCAACCGCCCAGCGAGCAGTACTTC; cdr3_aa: CASSQPPSEQYF
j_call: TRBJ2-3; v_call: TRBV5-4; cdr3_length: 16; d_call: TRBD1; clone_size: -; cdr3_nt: TGTGCCAGCAGTCTCCGGACAGGGGGGACCACAGATACGCAGTATTTT; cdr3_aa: CASSLRTGGTTDTQYF
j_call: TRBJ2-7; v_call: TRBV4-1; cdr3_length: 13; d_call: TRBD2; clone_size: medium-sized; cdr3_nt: TGCGCCAGCAGCTACGGGACGGGGGGCGAGCAGTACTTC; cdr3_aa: CASSYGTGGEQYF
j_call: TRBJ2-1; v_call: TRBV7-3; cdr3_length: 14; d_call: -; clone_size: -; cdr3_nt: TGTGCCAGCAGCTTACAGGGAAAGGACAATGAGCAGTTCTTC; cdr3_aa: CASSLQGKDNEQFF
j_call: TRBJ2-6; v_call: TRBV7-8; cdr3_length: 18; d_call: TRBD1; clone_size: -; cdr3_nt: TGTGCCAGCAGCTTACAGGACAGGGGGCTCTCTGGGGCCAACGTCCTGACTTTC; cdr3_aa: CASSLQDRGLSGANVLTF
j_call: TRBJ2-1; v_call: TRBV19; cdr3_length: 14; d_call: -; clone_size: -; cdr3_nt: TGTGCCAGTACTTCCCTGGGGCAATTCAATGAGCAGTTCTTC; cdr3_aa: CASTSLGQFNEQFF